This TCR beta chain was profiled in a study of shared clonotypes between healthy human individuals (dated by TCRdb to about 2020). Turning to the overall study: Three men and a couple of women, aged 18 to 49 years, made up the cohort. For each donor, three plates each were used for CD4 naive and CD4 memory, two plates were used for CD8 naive, and one plate was used for CD8 memory. The study deeply sequenced blood TCR repertoires of about 5 healthy adults to estimate repertoire size and the extent of clonotype sharing between individuals. To increase sequencing depth and limit assay-specific biases, TCR repertoire library preparation and sequencing were carried out by different laboratories using diverse techniques. Between about 0.94 and 8.9 billion PBMCs per donor were obtained by leukapheresis. The research as a whole found: Only blood was sampled, and tissue TCR repertoires likely differ from those in blood. Compared with non-shared clonotypes, clonotypes shared by all four sorted-subset donors had higher generation probabilities. Even with the large sequencing depth, rarefaction of the sorted-subset datasets indicated that sequencing was incomplete. Pairwise subsampling indicated that sequencing depth was expected to affect the degree of clonotype sharing among donors. Larger estimated clonotype richness was generally found for naive subsets than for memory subsets. When four donors were compared, the shared fraction of clonotypes was 5% to 6.5% for naive CD4, about 4% for naive CD8, 2.3% for memory CD4, and 0.35% to 0.4% for memory CD8. The genetic and exposure-history diversity represented was limited by the small number of donors.

For the CD8 naive samples, CD45RO-negative cells were positively selected for CCR7, yielding a CD45RA+CCR7+ population from which TemRA cells were excluded. Healthy HIV-negative adults with no recently reported acute infections or vaccinations were included as donors. All donors were Caucasian adults living in Nashville, Tennessee, USA. Blood was collected by leukapheresis, and PBMCs were isolated by Ficoll-Histopaque density gradient centrifugation and then cryopreserved in liquid nitrogen vapor phase. Purity and quantity of every magnetically sorted T cell population were checked by analytical flow cytometry. From each sorted fraction, genomic DNA was isolated and quantified by UV absorbance on a Nanodrop 2000c. Only one count was recorded for this clone. This receptor's antigen is unknown. The record has no base qualities; no much larger clone is one base away. Using the deep immunoSEQ assay, TCR CDR3 regions were amplified from genomic DNA by multiplex PCR. Genomic DNA extracted from each cell subset was distributed evenly over all wells of several immunoSEQ 96-well plates, and each plate served as one replicate. For sorted subsets, roughly 200 ng of genomic DNA, equivalent to tens of thousands of T cell genomes, went into each replicate PCR. Purified libraries were measured with a Qubit 3.0 fluorometer, size-checked on a Bioanalyzer 2100, and measured again with the KAPA Library Quantification kit. Every immunoSEQ 96-well plate was sequenced on a separate single-read 150-cycle Illumina NextSeq 550 flow cell. The source study handled its data this way. Because the immunoSEQ output included only junctional sequences and no quality scores, the filtering could not be the same as the filtering used for full-length reads. Sequences were annotated with PyIR, a Python wrapper for IgBLAST v1.9, and V/J genes and CDR3 were assigned using IMGT germline references. Any read was removed if the V/J assignment was weak (E-value above 1e-6), the CDR3 was missing, or the read contained stop codons, out-of-frame junctions, or ambiguous translated residues. A V3J clonotype was defined by an identical inferred V gene, J gene, and CDR3 amino acid sequence. Percentage overlap between repertoires was computed as shared unique clonotypes divided by the size of the smaller repertoire. Three approaches were used to assess repertoire richness: RTK rarefaction, the Chao1 estimator, and Recon v2.1 estimates of unobserved clonotypes. Generation probabilities were computed with OLGA for all TCRbeta clonotypes obtained by the gDNA method from a handful of donors. Sourced from immuneACCESS, this table was stored by TCRdb with only in-frame sequences that have V and J called. A share of the clones is absent; for the studies checked, an unresolved V gene accounts for under half, and the remainder has no known explanation. V, J and clone size derive from that table, while D and trimming were established from the DNA sequence. This sample comprises about 680,000 clones, just over 90% of them detected only once. The top ten clones comprise approximately 24% of the sample.

V and J are truncated by 4 bases and 3 bases respectively, leaving an intervening sequence of 6 bases. Reading from cysteine to phenylalanine, the CDR3 counts 13 amino acids. Of the read, only the CDR3 DNA is kept; its 39 bases are in frame from base 1. The V gene is TRBV23-1 and the J gene is TRBJ2-2; no D gene can be assigned with confidence. TRBV23-1 is marked as an open reading frame, function uncertain. The sequence came from a man younger than 40 in good health. The sequencing sample was made of naive CD8+ T cells sorted from blood. The cell subset or site label for this specimen denotes: CD45RA+CCR7+. The bases are TGCGCCAGCAGTCCGCTTTACACCGGGGAGCTGTTTTTT. It translates to CASSPLYTGELFF.